A selection of T cell receptor beta chains follows, all from one sample in a study of T cells after yellow fever vaccination. MiXCR was run by TCRdb on the 5' RACE reads, yielding one entry per CDR3 protein. The sample contains 300,000 to 350,000 distinct CDR3 sequences, approximately 4% of which appear only once. The input for sequencing was PBMCs, taken 15 days after the yellow fever booster vaccination. The receptors here all came from a man aged 18 to 29 who received the YFV17D yellow fever vaccine. CDR3s include the opening cysteine and the closing phenylalanine or tryptophan. The D gene is left open where the match is weak. Clone size is stated in some rows and not others, as once, few, many or a class when expanded.

clone size,V gene,D gene,J gene,CDR3 length,CDR3 protein,CDR3 DNA
few,TRBV12-3/TRBV12-4,.,TRBJ1-5,16,CASSPEGGYSNQPQHF,TGTGCCAGCAGCCCGGAGGGGGGGTATAGCAATCAGCCCCAGCATTTT
many,TRBV7-9,TRBD2,TRBJ2-2,15,CASRFTGLAAGELFF,TGTGCCAGCAGGTTTACAGGACTAGCTGCCGGGGAGCTGTTTTTT
many,TRBV11-2,.,TRBJ1-5,13,CASSSRANQPQHF,TGTGCCAGCAGCTCCAGGGCGAATCAGCCCCAGCATTTT
many,TRBV7-9,.,TRBJ2-3,16,CASRQSQTQPRDTQYF,TGTGCCAGCAGACAGAGCCAAACCCAACCGAGGGATACGCAGTATTTT
many,TRBV20-1,.,TRBJ2-4,13,CSPAVYTRNIQYF,TGCAGTCCTGCCGTGTATACAAGAAACATTCAGTACTTC
few,TRBV5-1,.,TRBJ1-4,16,CASSLAAGSGNEKLFF,TGCGCCAGCAGCTTGGCCGCGGGAAGCGGTAATGAAAAACTGTTTTTT
many,TRBV4-1,.,TRBJ2-5,13,CASSQSGVQTQYF,TGCGCCAGCAGCCAATCGGGGGTCCAGACCCAGTACTTC
few,TRBV18,TRBD1,TRBJ1-6,15,CASSPPDRANSPLHF,TGTGCCAGCTCACCTCCCGACAGGGCAAATTCACCCCTCCACTTT
few,TRBV10-3,.,TRBJ2-5,14,CAISAGDGQETQYF,TGTGCCATCAGTGCAGGGGACGGCCAAGAGACCCAGTACTTC
.,TRBV20-1,TRBD2,TRBJ2-4,14,CSAREGLALNIQYF,TGCAGTGCTAGAGAGGGACTAGCATTAAACATTCAGTACTTC
.,TRBV11-2,.,TRBJ2-7,14,CASGKKASDYEQYF,TGTGCCAGCGGTAAGAAGGCTTCGGACTACGAGCAGTACTTC
many,TRBV7-2,.,TRBJ1-1,13,CASSLNGYTEAFF,TGTGCCAGCAGCTTAAACGGTTACACTGAAGCTTTCTTT
few,TRBV18,.,TRBJ2-7,11,CASSRFSEQYF,TGTGCCAGCTCACGGTTTTCCGAGCAGTACTTC
many,TRBV27,.,TRBJ2-1,14,CASRPGLGSLEQFF,TGTGCCAGCCGACCGGGACTGGGATCTCTTGAGCAGTTCTTC
.,TRBV2,TRBD1,TRBJ1-2,18,CASSFQSGTVLLTDGYTF,TGTGCCAGCAGTTTTCAATCCGGGACAGTGCTTTTGACGGATGGCTACACCTTC
many,TRBV10-3,.,TRBJ1-5,14,CAISAQDLHQPQHF,TGTGCCATCAGTGCACAGGATCTCCATCAGCCCCAGCATTTT
many,TRBV5-1,TRBD1,TRBJ1-1,14,CASSREGAGTEAFF,TGCGCCAGCAGCCGCGAGGGGGCGGGTACTGAAGCTTTCTTT
.,TRBV6-1,.,TRBJ2-7,15,CASNQGGTLRYEQYF,TGTGCCAGCAATCAGGGAGGTACCTTGCGTTACGAGCAGTACTTC
many,TRBV24-1,TRBD2,TRBJ2-5,15,CATQSWAGGRETQYF,TGTGCCACCCAATCATGGGCGGGGGGAAGAGAGACCCAGTACTTC
few,TRBV6-1,TRBD1,TRBJ2-3,17,CASSELAGTGATDTQYF,TGTGCCAGCAGTGAGTTAGCCGGGACAGGGGCCACAGATACGCAGTATTTT
many,TRBV7-2,TRBD1,TRBJ1-6,16,CASSSSPGAGGSPLHF,TGTGCCAGCAGCTCCTCGCCGGGGGCAGGGGGTTCACCCCTCCACTTT
.,TRBV7-2,.,TRBJ1-5,14,CASSLDLQVQPQHF,TGTGCCAGCAGCTTAGATTTACAGGTCCAGCCCCAGCATTTT
.,TRBV12-3/TRBV12-4,TRBD2,TRBJ2-3,14,CASNMGGNTDTQYF,TGTGCCAGCAATATGGGGGGGAACACAGATACGCAGTATTTT
many,TRBV7-2,.,TRBJ2-5,13,CASSFRPVYTQYF,TGTGCCAGCAGCTTTCGCCCGGTGTATACCCAGTACTTC
many,TRBV7-8,.,TRBJ2-3,14,CASSLRLLADTQYF,TGTGCCAGCAGCTTACGGTTATTGGCAGATACGCAGTATTTT
few,TRBV10-3,TRBD2,TRBJ2-1,15,CAISESGGARNEQFF,TGTGCCATCAGTGAGAGCGGGGGGGCAAGAAATGAGCAGTTCTTC
few,TRBV27,TRBD2,TRBJ2-1,16,CASSQISSGGTNEQFF,TGTGCCAGCAGTCAGATTTCTAGCGGGGGGACCAATGAGCAGTTCTTC
many,TRBV20-1,TRBD2,TRBJ2-2,14,CSAEGLPNTGELFF,TGCAGTGCCGAGGGACTACCGAACACCGGGGAGCTGTTTTTT
many,TRBV18,TRBD1,TRBJ2-6,17,CASSPPGQGSGANVLTF,TGTGCCAGCTCACCCCCGGGACAGGGGTCTGGGGCCAACGTCCTGACTTTC
few,TRBV27,.,TRBJ2-1,13,CASSSTGYSEQFF,TGTGCCAGCAGTTCTACAGGGTATAGTGAGCAGTTCTTC
few,TRBV5-1,.,TRBJ1-4,13,CASSGDGNEKLFF,TGCGCCAGCAGCGGGGACGGTAATGAAAAACTGTTTTTT
few,TRBV10-3,.,TRBJ2-3,14,CAISAGPSTDTQYF,TGTGCCATCAGTGCGGGGCCCAGCACAGATACGCAGTATTTT
many,TRBV5-1,TRBD1,TRBJ2-1,17,CASSSGQGISSYNEQFF,TGCGCCAGCAGCAGCGGACAGGGGATAAGCTCCTACAATGAGCAGTTCTTC
few,TRBV12-3/TRBV12-4,.,TRBJ2-7,13,CASCRGNYYEQYF,TGTGCCAGTTGTCGAGGAAATTATTACGAGCAGTACTTC
many,TRBV5-5,.,TRBJ2-1,15,CASSLSGTGNNEQFF,TGTGCCAGCAGCTTGAGTGGGACGGGCAACAATGAGCAGTTCTTC